These 26 T cell receptor beta chains came from one sample sequenced in a study of cytotoxic CD8 clonotypes in ibrutinib-treated CLL. Only in-frame clones appear in the TCRdb table, and some are missing; sequencing was by immunoSEQ multiplex PCR. The sample has more than 110,000 clones, 75% to 80% seen once. Sequenced material: PBMCs, taken after 24 months of ibrutinib treatment. Receptors were obtained from a human donor with chronic lymphocytic leukemia.

The chain has TRBV14 and TRBJ1-1; unclear D gene. V lost 4 bases, J lost 5 bases, and 11 bases lay in between. CDR1 and CDR2 from the germline V gene are SGHDN and FVKESK. The CDR3 consists of 13 residues. CDR3: CASSPSWETEAFF. The CDR3 DNA reads as TGTGCCAGCAGCCCCAGTTGGGAAACTGAAGCTTTCTTT.

V and J are TRBV6-1 and TRBJ2-7; 7 bases are shared with TRBD1. The trim removed 1 base at V and 5 bases at J, leaving 8 bases unmatched. CDR3 length: 15 amino acids. Germline CDR1 reads MNHNS; CDR2 reads SASEGT. The CDR3 coding sequence is TGTGCCAGCAGTGAAGTCTTGACAGGGTCCAACGAGCAGTACTTC. Translated, it gives CASSEVLTGSNEQYF.

The J gene is TRBJ2-1, the V gene TRBV9; 10 nucleotides line up with TRBD1. CDR3 size: 18 residues. The trim removed 5 bases at V and 14 bases at J, leaving 25 bases unmatched. Germline V gene lookup returns CDR1 SGDLS and CDR2 YYNGEE. Written as DNA, the CDR3 is TGTGCCAGCAGTCCGGGCGGGACAGGGGCGACTAGCACAAGTCTTAAGTTCTTC. It codes for CASSPGGTGATSTSLKFF.

This clone was detected only once. This chain joins TRBV4-2 and TRBJ1-4; 7 bases fit TRBD1. Germline V gene sequence: CDR1 LGHNA, CDR2 YNFKEQ. The CDR3 totals 15 residues. Germline trimming cut 1 base from V and 5 bases from J; bases unmatched to any gene: 4. The CDR3, as DNA: TGTGCCAGCAGCCAAGTTATGGGACAGAATGAAAAACTGTTTTTT. Its translation: CASSQVMGQNEKLFF.

This clone has at least ten counts. The V and J genes are TRBV6-1 and TRBJ2-7; a possible D gene is TRBD2 (7 bases). This CDR3 comprises 13 residues. Deletions cut 8 bases from V and 2 bases from J, with 13 bases between. Germline V gene sequence: CDR1 MNHNS, CDR2 SASEGT. The CDR3 coding sequence is TGTGCCAGCGGAGAGGGGGGGCCCTACGAGCAGTACTTC. Amino acids: CASGEGGPYEQYF.

The chain uses TRBV5-1 and TRBJ2-1, with 14 bases that match TRBD2. Germline V gene sequence: CDR1 SGHRS, CDR2 YFSETQ. The J segment lost 6 bases and the V segment lost 3 bases, leaving 5 bases of the junction unmatched. The CDR3 length is 16 residues. The CDR3 DNA reads as TGCGCCAGCAGCTCTGGACTAGCGGGGGGCTCCAATGAGCAGTTCTTC. It encodes CASSSGLAGGSNEQFF. The full variable domain, rest sourced from reference TRBV5-1 and TRBJ2-1, is KAGVTQTPRYLIKTRGQQVTLSCSPISGHRSVSWYQQTPGQGLQFLFEYFSETQRNKGNFPGRFSGRQFSNSRSEMNVSTLELGDSALYLCASSSGLAGGSNEQFFGPGTRLTVL.

The chain couples TRBV5-6 to TRBJ2-7; 14 nucleotides agree with TRBD2. J lost 6 bases, V lost 4 bases, and 18 bases had no gene match. The CDR3 is 19 residues long. The germline V gene encodes CDR1 SGHDT and CDR2 YYEEEE. The chain's CDR3 is CASSPPWGTSGSPLTEQYF. The DNA for the CDR3 is TGTGCCAGCAGCCCCCCGTGGGGGACTAGCGGGAGCCCCCTAACCGAGCAGTACTTC.

V is TRBV18 and J is TRBJ2-5, with D possibly called TRBD1 or TRBD2 (6 bases each). The CDR3 is 14 amino acids. The germline V gene has CDR1 KGHSH and CDR2 LQKENI. V shed 6 bases and J shed 0 bases, with 11 bases lying between them. CDR3 nucleotide sequence: TGTGCCAGCTCCGAAGGGGGGAACCAAGAGACCCAGTACTTC. Its protein product is CASSEGGNQETQYF.

This clone was detected a few times. This chain joins TRBV2 and TRBJ2-5; D gene uncertain. The germline V gene has CDR1 SNHLY and CDR2 FYNNEI. V was trimmed by 2 bases and J by 9 bases, leaving 13 bases between them. This CDR3 region has 13 residues. CDR3 amino acids: CASSESGEQSQYF. The DNA for the CDR3 is TGTGCCAGCAGTGAATCGGGCGAACAGTCCCAGTACTTC.

The V and J genes are TRBV7-6 and TRBJ1-2, with D tentatively TRBD1 (5 bases). Germline loops: CDR1 SGHVS, CDR2 FNYEAQ. Trimming took off 3 bases at V and 4 bases at J, with 9 bases between the two ends. The CDR3 covers 13 residues. Written as DNA, the CDR3 is TGTGCCAGCAGCTTCGCCGGGGGCTATGGCTACACCTTC. This codes for CASSFAGGYGYTF.

CDR3 amino acids: CASSEGMDEQFF. The DNA for the CDR3 is TGTGCCAGCAGCGAGGGGATGGATGAGCAGTTCTTC. The chain combines TRBV6-7 with TRBJ2-1; D possibly matches TRBD1 or TRBD2 (5 bases each). TRBV6-7 is an ORF, and what it does is uncertain. The CDR3 runs to 12 residues. V was shortened by 6 bases and J by 8 bases, with 11 bases between the two germline ends.

This rearrangement joins TRBV5-1 to TRBJ2-1, with 7 bases fitting TRBD1. CDR3 length: 13 amino acids. V lost 6 bases to trimming and J lost 7 bases; unmatched junction nucleotides: 7. Germline V gene lookup returns CDR1 SGHRS and CDR2 YFSETQ. CDR3 DNA: TGCGCCAGCACGGGTCAGGGGGTTAATGAGCAGTTCTTC. This encodes CASTGQGVNEQFF.

The chain recombines TRBV29-1 with TRBJ2-5; tentatively, D is TRBD1 (6 bases). Germline V gene sequence: CDR1 SQVTM, CDR2 ANQGSEA. V gave up 5 bases and J gave up 5 bases, with 15 bases separating them. The CDR3 has 13 residues. CDR3 DNA: TGCAGCGTTCGTCGAACAGGGAGCGAGACCCAGTACTTC. Translating gives CSVRRTGSETQYF.

V and J are TRBV20-1 and TRBJ2-3; D not certain. Deletions cut 3 bases from V and 5 bases from J, with 6 bases between. CDR1 DFQATT and CDR2 SNEGSKA come from the germline V gene (reference sequence). The CDR3 contains 11 residues. The CDR3 sequence: CSASPKDTQYF. The CDR3 DNA reads as TGCAGTGCTAGCCCAAAAGATACGCAGTATTTT.

V and J are TRBV28 and TRBJ2-7; D uncertain. Germline lookup yields CDR1 MDHEN and CDR2 SYDVKM. Trimming removed 8 bases from V and 6 bases from J, with 11 bases in between. The CDR3 extends over 11 amino acids. CDR3: CASGRLGEQYF. The DNA for the CDR3 is TGTGCCAGCGGGCGGTTGGGCGAGCAGTACTTC.

This chain connects TRBV4-2 to TRBJ2-1; no definite D call. Per the germline V gene, CDR1 is LGHNA and CDR2 is YNFKEQ. The CDR3 totals 16 residues. V was pared by 4 bases and J by 4 bases, with 17 bases between. Here the CDR3 reads CASSPQAAGPYNEQFF. The CDR3 DNA reads as TGTGCCAGCAGCCCCCAGGCGGCCGGCCCGTACAATGAGCAGTTCTTC.

The count of this clone is one. The chain carries TRBV7-8 and TRBJ1-1; D is perhaps TRBD1 (5 bases). V lost 0 bases to trimming and J lost 4 bases, with 12 bases between them. This CDR3 comprises 15 residues. Germline V gene lookup returns CDR1 SGHVS and CDR2 FQNEAQ. Written as DNA, the CDR3 is TGTGCCAGCAGCTTAGCGCGGGGCTCGGGCACTGAAGCTTTCTTT. Translation: CASSLARGSGTEAFF.

The chain has TRBV7-8 and TRBJ2-2; 8 nucleotides match TRBD1. V shed 5 bases and J 6 bases; nucleotides not matched to a gene: 5. Germline V gives CDR1 SGHVS, CDR2 FQNEAQ. The length of the CDR3 is 14 residues. This CDR3 is CASSAPRGPGELFF. The CDR3 DNA reads TGTGCCAGCAGCGCCCCCAGGGGGCCCGGGGAGCTGTTTTTT.

The V and J genes are TRBV18 and TRBJ1-2; 8 bases are a match to TRBD1. V was pared by 2 bases and J by 7 bases, with 9 bases of the junction left unmatched. Per the germline V gene, CDR1 is KGHSH and CDR2 is LQKENI. The CDR3 spans 15 residues. The DNA for the CDR3 is TGTGCCAGCTCACCAGGAGGACAGGGCCAGGGTGGCTACACCTTC. Its translation is CASSPGGQGQGGYTF.

This rearrangement joins TRBV5-1 to TRBJ1-2; TRBD1 agrees at 10 bases. Germline CDR1 and CDR2: SGHRS and YFSETQ. The CDR3 contains 16 residues. The trim removed 0 bases at V and 4 bases at J, leaving 6 bases unmatched. The CDR3 loop reads CASSLAPDRGGYGYTF. CDR3 bases: TGCGCCAGCAGCTTGGCCCCGGACAGGGGGGGCTATGGCTACACCTTC.

This clone has only one observation. The V call is TRBV27, the J call TRBJ2-7; the D is unclear. Germline V gene lookup returns CDR1 MNHEY and CDR2 SMNVEV (reference sequence). There are 14 residues in the CDR3. Trimming stripped 2 bases from V and 6 bases from J, with 14 bases between. The CDR3 is CASSLVSGRREQYF. The DNA for the CDR3 is TGTGCCAGCAGTTTAGTCTCCGGGCGGCGCGAGCAGTACTTC.

The J gene is TRBJ2-7, the V gene TRBV5-4; no clear D gene. V was trimmed by 4 bases and J by 3 bases, leaving 11 bases between them. This CDR3 contains 13 residues. Per germline, CDR1 SGHNT and CDR2 YYREEE (reference sequence). The CDR3 sequence: CASSPGGHYEQYF. CDR3 nucleotides: TGTGCCAGCAGCCCTGGTGGCCACTACGAGCAGTACTTC.

This chain's CDR3 is CASSLGPPKLGLVYF. In DNA form, the CDR3 reads TGTGCCAGCAGCTTGGGGCCCCCCAAGTTGGGGTTGGTATATTTT. This rearrangement joins TRBV7-2 to TRBJ1-3; D might be TRBD1 (5 bases). This CDR3 spans 15 amino acids. Trimming pared 3 bases from V and 14 bases from J, leaving 23 bases between. Germline CDR1 SGHTA, CDR2 FQGNSA.

This clone was observed once. The chain recombines TRBV7-2 with TRBJ2-5; D not certain. The CDR3 covers 13 residues. V was cut by 1 base and J by 2 bases, with 5 bases left in between. Germline lookup yields CDR1 SGHTA and CDR2 FQGNSA. Here the CDR3 reads CASSLGAQETQYF. The CDR3 nucleotides are TGTGCCAGCAGCTTAGGGGCACAAGAGACCCAGTACTTC.

V is TRBV6-6 and J is TRBJ2-2, with 8 bases identical to TRBD1. Per germline, CDR1 MNHNY and CDR2 SVGAGI (reference sequence). V shed 7 bases and J 0 bases; nucleotides not matched to a gene: 7. This CDR3 comprises 16 residues. CDR3 sequence: CASIPRQGSNTGELFF. Written as DNA, the CDR3 is TGTGCCAGCATTCCCCGACAGGGGTCGAACACCGGGGAGCTGTTTTTT.

V and J are TRBV7-9 and TRBJ2-2; D not resolved. Germline-derived CDR1 and CDR2 are SEHNR and FQNEAQ (reference sequence). The CDR3 loop spans 13 amino acids. The germline V and J ends were trimmed by 5 bases and 7 bases, with 11 bases remaining between them. The CDR3 region has the DNA TGTGCCAGCAGCCCAACCGGAAACGGGGAGCTGTTTTTT. Protein product: CASSPTGNGELFF. The full variable domain, in which reference TRBV7-9 and TRBJ2-2 provide the parts outside the CDR3, is DTGVSQNPRHKITKRGQNVTFRCDPISEHNRLYWYRQTLGQGPEFLTYFQNEAQLEKSRLLSDRFSAERPKGSFSTLEIQRTEQGDSAMYLCASSPTGNGELFFGEGSRLTVL.